This entry lists 27 T cell receptor beta chains sequenced from one sample in a study of spatial heterogeneity in lung cancer. TCRdb reanalysed the 5' RACE reads using MiXCR and keeps one entry per CDR3 protein. The table shows more than 35,000 distinct CDR3 sequences, with approximately 5.2% occurring only once. Indicated time point: sample taken at primary tumor resection. Whole RNA was taken from tumor, nontumor lung or frozen PBMC; it was then sequenced unsorted. Sequences were derived from PBMCs, sampled at surgery. These receptors came from a female donor with early-stage non-small cell lung cancer.

V gene TRBV19 combines with J gene TRBJ1-2, with 10 nucleotides matching TRBD1. The germline gives CDR1 LNHDA, CDR2 SQIVND (reference sequence). This CDR3 has 15 residues. The V and J ends lost 7 bases and 0 bases, in that order; junction bases with no gene match: 5. The CDR3 DNA reads TGTGCCAGTATCGGGACAGGGGAGGCTAACTATGGCTACACCTTC. Amino acid sequence: CASIGTGEANYGYTF. The variable domain in full, completed from reference TRBV19 and TRBJ1-2, reads DGGITQSPKYLFRKEGQNVTLSCEQNLNHDAMYWYRQDPGQGLRLIYYSQIVNDFQKGDIAEGYSVSREKKESFPLTVTSAQKNPTAFYLCASIGTGEANYGYTFGSGTRLTVV.

Only a few counts were recorded for this clonotype. The V and J genes are TRBV5-6 and TRBJ2-7, with D possibly matching TRBD1 (6 bases). Trimming pared 4 bases from V and 0 bases from J, leaving 14 bases between. This CDR3 has 15 residues. Germline CDR1 and CDR2: SGHDT and YYEEEE. CDR3 sequence: CASSRRDISSYEQYF. DNA of the CDR3: TGTGCCAGCAGCCGCCGGGACATAAGCTCCTACGAGCAGTACTTC.

The chain has TRBV20-1 and TRBJ2-3; D is perhaps TRBD2 (7 bases). CDR3 length: 14 residues. In germline, CDR1 is DFQATT, CDR2 SNEGSKA (reference sequence). Trimming cost V 5 bases and J 0 bases, with 12 bases left between them. The CDR3, as DNA: TGCAGTGCTGCCCGGGGGGCTAGCACAGATACGCAGTATTTT. Amino acid sequence: CSAARGASTDTQYF.

This clonotype was observed many times. The chain combines TRBV7-2 with TRBJ2-7; D is perhaps TRBD1 (5 bases). Germline V gene sequence: CDR1 SGHTA, CDR2 FQGNSA. The V end lost 0 bases, the J end lost 4 bases, and 10 bases lay between the germline ends. The CDR3 length is 14 residues. CDR3 in amino acids: CASSLAGQSYEQYF. The CDR3 DNA follows: TGTGCCAGCAGCTTAGCGGGGCAGTCGTACGAGCAGTACTTC. The complete variable domain, with remaining parts taken from reference TRBV7-2 and TRBJ2-7, reads GAGVSQSPSNKVTEKGKDVELRCDPISGHTALYWYRQSLGQGLEFLIYFQGNSAPDKSGLPSDRFSAERTGGSVSTLTIQRTQQEDSAVYLCASSLAGQSYEQYFGPGTRLTVT.

The chain has TRBV19 and TRBJ1-1; no firm D call. Trimming took off 5 bases at V and 0 bases at J, with 10 bases between the two ends. Germline CDR1 is LNHDA and CDR2 is SQIVND (reference sequence). The CDR3 extends over 14 amino acids. The CDR3, as DNA: TGTGCCAGTAGTTGGAAGGTCATGAACACTGAAGCTTTCTTT. Translation gives CASSWKVMNTEAFF.

Ten or more counts support this clonotype. Written as DNA, the CDR3 is TGCGCCAGCAGCCAAGGGACCAGGGCCACAGATACGCAGTATTTT. Translating it yields CASSQGTRATDTQYF. The chain links TRBV4-1 to TRBJ2-3, with D possibly TRBD1 on 5 matching bases. This CDR3 is 15 amino acids long. V was shortened by 1 base and J by 2 bases, with 10 bases between the two germline ends. CDR1 is MGHRA, CDR2 YSYEKL, per germline.

J is TRBJ2-7 and V is TRBV5-6; weak D call: TRBD1 (7 bases). The V and J ends lost 3 bases and 0 bases respectively, with 19 bases between them. Germline assignment: CDR1 SGHDT and CDR2 YYEEEE. The CDR3 sequence is 17 residues long. The CDR3 spells CASSSDGGYRGSYEQYF. In nucleotides, the CDR3 is TGTGCCAGCAGCTCCGACGGGGGATACAGGGGCTCCTACGAGCAGTACTTC.

This clonotype was counted only a few times. V is TRBV6-2 or TRBV6-3 and J is TRBJ2-2, with 15 bases lining up with TRBD2. The CDR3 is made up of 20 amino acids. With 4 bases clipped from V and 3 bases from J, the junction kept 12 bases outside the gene matches. From germline, CDR1 is MNHEY and CDR2 SVGEGT. For the CDR3, the DNA is TGTGCCAGCAGTTCCCTCCCTCCGGGACTAGCGGGGGGCCACACCGGGGAGCTGTTTTTT. Amino acid sequence: CASSSLPPGLAGGHTGELFF.

In this sample, this clonotype turned up a few times. The V gene is TRBV6-1, the J gene TRBJ1-2; TRBD1 aligns across 12 bases. Germline CDR1 MNHNS, CDR2 SASEGT. The length of the CDR3 is 13 residues. V lost 6 bases, J lost 8 bases, and 4 bases stayed unmatched. The CDR3 DNA is TGTGCCAGCAGCTGGGACAGGGGGCGCGGCTACACCTTC. This translates into CASSWDRGRGYTF.

This clonotype has at least ten counts. The chain has TRBV30 and TRBJ2-1; D uncertain. V was cut by 1 base and J by 6 bases, with 13 bases left in between. Germline-derived CDR1 and CDR2 are GTSNPN and SVGIG (reference sequence). The CDR3 consists of 14 residues. CDR3 DNA: TGTGCCTGGAGTGGATCAAACACCCTCAATGAGCAGTTCTTC. Translating gives CAWSGSNTLNEQFF.

This chain uses TRBV7-3 with TRBJ1-6, with a tentative D call TRBD1 (5 bases). V was pared by 1 base and J by 6 bases, with 10 bases between. The germline CDR1 and CDR2 sequences are SGHTA and FQGTGA. CDR3 length equals 15 residues. The CDR3 sequence: CASSLIGTGNSPLHF. The CDR3 DNA is TGTGCCAGCAGCTTAATAGGGACGGGTAATTCACCCCTCCACTTT. Variable domain in full (rest from reference TRBV7-3 and TRBJ1-6): GAGVSQTPSNKVTEKGKYVELRCDPISGHTALYWYRQSLGQGPEFLIYFQGTGAADDSGLPNDRFFAVRPEGSVSTLKIQRTERGDSAVYLCASSLIGTGNSPLHFGNGTRLTVT.

This clonotype has at least ten counts. The gene calls are TRBV20-1 and TRBJ2-3; TRBD2 matches at 10 bases. The V and J ends lost 3 bases and 3 bases, in that order; junction bases with no gene match: 12. Germline loops: CDR1 DFQATT, CDR2 SNEGSKA (reference sequence). The CDR3 loop spans 17 amino acids. CDR3 DNA: TGCAGTGCTAGGGGCGGTTCGGTAGCGGGGGGTACAGATACGCAGTATTTT. Its translation is CSARGGSVAGGTDTQYF.

This clonotype was observed a few times. CDR3 in amino acids: CASSLGVSNTGELFF. The CDR3, as DNA: TGTGCCAGCAGCTTAGGGGTCTCGAACACCGGGGAGCTGTTTTTT. The chain links TRBV7-3 to TRBJ2-2; D is undetermined. The germline gives CDR1 SGHTA, CDR2 FQGTGA. V was shortened by 2 bases and J by 0 bases, with 7 bases between the two germline ends. The CDR3 totals 15 residues. Supplemented by reference TRBV7-3 and TRBJ2-2, the full variable domain reads GAGVSQTPSNKVTEKGKYVELRCDPISGHTALYWYRQSLGQGPEFLIYFQGTGAADDSGLPNDRFFAVRPEGSVSTLKIQRTERGDSAVYLCASSLGVSNTGELFFGEGSRLTVL.

CDR3 DNA: TGTGCCAGCAGCTTGGTCACCACGTTAGGCGACATTCAGTACTTC. Residues: CASSLVTTLGDIQYF. The J gene is TRBJ2-4, the V gene TRBV5-6, with D unclear. Germline CDR1 reads SGHDT; CDR2 reads YYEEEE. V gave up 0 bases and J gave up 8 bases, with 15 bases separating them. The CDR3 runs 15 residues.

The chain links TRBV6-5 to TRBJ1-2; D may be TRBD1 (6 bases). Germline assignment: CDR1 MNHEY and CDR2 SVGAGI. The CDR3 extends over 15 amino acids. V lost 2 bases and J lost 4, with 14 bases in between. CDR3 DNA: TGTGCCAGCAGTTACAGGCCAGGGGCGGCCTATGGCTACACCTTC. As protein: CASSYRPGAAYGYTF.

This clonotype came up many times. J is TRBJ2-3 and V is TRBV10-3; D is undetermined. The CDR3 spans 13 residues. The germline V and J ends were trimmed by 6 bases and 4 bases, with 11 bases remaining between them. Germline V lookup: CDR1 ENHRY, CDR2 SYGVKD. Here the CDR3 DNA reads TGTGCCATCAGGGATCATAGCTCAGATACGCAGTATTTT. Translation gives CAIRDHSSDTQYF.

This clonotype showed up many times. This chain joins TRBV24-1 and TRBJ2-2, with D uncertain. There are 14 residues in the CDR3. The V gene's germline CDR1 is KGHDR and CDR2 SFDVKD. The V end was cut by 4 bases, the J end by 4 bases, with 9 bases between. The CDR3 sequence is CATSETSPTGELFF. The CDR3 DNA reads TGTGCCACCAGTGAGACCAGCCCCACCGGGGAGCTGTTTTTT.

This clonotype was found many times. V gene TRBV14 combines with J gene TRBJ1-2; TRBD1 aligns across 8 bases. The CDR3 length is 14 residues. CDR1 is SGHDN and CDR2 is FVKESK in the germline V gene. V lost 5 bases and J lost 6; bases outside the gene matches: 8. The CDR3 bases are TGTGCCAGCAGCTACGGACAGGGAAGGGATGGCTACACCTTC. Translated, it gives CASSYGQGRDGYTF. The full variable domain, rest sourced from reference TRBV14 and TRBJ1-2, is EAGVTQFPSHSVIEKGQTVTLRCDPISGHDNLYWYRRVMGKEIKFLLHFVKESKQDESGMPNNRFLAERTGGTYSTLKVQPAELEDSGVYFCASSYGQGRDGYTFGSGTRLTVV.

This clonotype was found a few times. The J gene is TRBJ2-2, the V gene TRBV24-1; 9 nucleotides align to TRBD1. In germline, CDR1 is KGHDR, CDR2 SFDVKD. V shed 1 base and J 0 bases; nucleotides not matched to a gene: 2. The CDR3 length is 17 residues. The CDR3 DNA reads TGTGCCACCAGTGATTTCACAGGGGGCGCGAACACCGGGGAGCTGTTTTTT. As protein: CATSDFTGGANTGELFF.

The rearrangement joins TRBV24-1 to TRBJ2-5; a possible D gene is TRBD2 (6 bases). The CDR3 contains 15 residues. V lost 3 bases and J 5 bases, leaving 15 bases between the germline ends. CDR1 and CDR2 from the germline V gene are KGHDR and SFDVKD. CDR3 loop: CATSDANGGGETQYF. The CDR3 region has the DNA TGTGCCACCAGTGATGCGAACGGGGGTGGGGAGACCCAGTACTTC.

The table lists this clonotype with many counts. The chain's CDR3 is CASRNRWGRTNEKLFF. For the CDR3, the DNA is TGCGCCAGCAGAAATAGATGGGGGCGGACTAATGAAAAACTGTTTTTT. The J gene is TRBJ1-4, the V gene TRBV5-1; TRBD1 might be the D (6 bases). The CDR3 consists of 16 residues. Germline loops: CDR1 SGHRS, CDR2 YFSETQ. V was shortened by 5 bases and J by 2 bases, with 16 bases between the two germline ends.

This clonotype was seen at least ten times. The V call is TRBV9, the J call TRBJ2-5; D gene unclear. Trimming left V 0 bases short and J 2 bases short, with 5 bases between. Germline V lookup: CDR1 SGDLS, CDR2 YYNGEE. This CDR3 is built from 13 residues. The CDR3 nucleotides read TGTGCCAGCAGCGTAGTGGAGCAAGAGACCCAGTACTTC. Its protein product is CASSVVEQETQYF.

The sample holds many counts of this clonotype. This chain joins TRBV20-1 and TRBJ2-5; no definite D call. Deletions cut 4 bases from V and 5 bases from J, with 8 bases between. This CDR3 is 11 amino acids long. The germline CDR1 and CDR2 sequences are DFQATT and SNEGSKA (reference sequence). The CDR3 bases are TGCAGTGCTATTCCCGGGGAGACCCAGTACTTC. It translates to CSAIPGETQYF.

This clonotype was observed many times. The V call is TRBV12-5, the J call TRBJ1-1; D is ambiguous. The germline V gene encodes CDR1 LGHNT and CDR2 FRNRAP. V lost 7 bases and J 2 bases, leaving 20 bases between the germline ends. The CDR3 has 16 residues. Written as DNA, the CDR3 is TGTGCTAGTGAGGCCCCGGTGGGCACAACAAACACTGAAGCTTTCTTT. It specifies CASEAPVGTTNTEAFF.

The table lists this clonotype with a few counts. The chain is built from TRBV11-2 and TRBJ1-1; D is perhaps TRBD1 (6 bases). The germline V and J ends were trimmed by 7 bases and 3 bases, with 18 bases remaining between them. CDR3 length: 15 residues. From germline, CDR1 is SGHAT and CDR2 FQNNGV. The CDR3 region has the DNA TGTGCCAGCATCAAACTCGGGGGGCGGGACACTGAAGCTTTCTTT. Translation: CASIKLGGRDTEAFF.

The sample holds many counts of this clonotype. The chain uses TRBV5-1 and TRBJ2-7; TRBD1 is a possible D gene (6 bases). This CDR3 contains 16 residues. The germline CDR1 and CDR2 sequences are SGHRS and YFSETQ. V was shortened by 2 bases and J by 0 bases, with 15 bases between the two germline ends. The CDR3 here is CASSFGQLTSSYEQYF. The DNA of the CDR3 is TGCGCCAGCAGCTTTGGACAGCTGACAAGCTCCTACGAGCAGTACTTC.

The sample holds a few counts of this clonotype. The V and J genes are TRBV6-5 and TRBJ1-1; D possibly corresponds to TRBD1 (5 bases). Trimming cost V 0 bases and J 5 bases, with 13 bases left between them. CDR1 is MNHEY and CDR2 is SVGAGI in the germline V gene. This CDR3 has 15 amino acids. CDR3 coding DNA: TGTGCCAGCAGTTACTCGGGGGGGGAGGGAACTGAAGCTTTCTTT. It is translated as CASSYSGGEGTEAFF.